Below, 2 T cell receptor beta chains from the same sample are listed, as sequenced in a study of blood T cell repertoires in COVID-19 (TCRdb year 2020). Preparation of the library involved the immunoSEQ multiplex PCR assay. TCRdb took over this immuneACCESS table, retaining in-frame rearrangements with V and J assigned. Such tables are incomplete; in checked studies, under half of the missing clones stem from an unresolved V gene, and the remainder is unexplained. The sample yields over 100,000 clones; approximately 83% were counted once. Jointly, the top ten make up 2.5% to 4% of the sample. Source material: peripheral blood. The origin of the receptors is a woman older than 75 with active or convalescent COVID-19.

CDR3 DNA sequence: TGTGCCGGCGGCGACAGGGCGAGAAACACTGAAGCTTTCTTT. Its translation: CAGGDRARNTEAFF. V and J are TRBV28 and TRBJ1-1; 7 positions agree with TRBD1. This CDR3 is built from 14 residues. The V gene's germline CDR1 is MDHEN and CDR2 SYDVKM. The ends lost 11 bases at V and 2 bases at J; junction bases unmatched: 11.

This clone was seen only once. V usage is TRBV27 and J usage is TRBJ2-5, with a tentative D call TRBD2 (6 bases). Trimming left V 6 bases short and J 2 bases short, with 13 bases between. This CDR3 comprises 14 residues. Germline CDR1 is MNHEY and CDR2 is SMNVEV (reference sequence). CDR3 residues: CASSPGLPQETQYF. In DNA, the CDR3 is TGTGCCAGCAGCCCGGGACTGCCACAAGAGACCCAGTACTTC.